This passage covers 11 T cell receptor beta chains from one sample sequenced in a study of blood T cell repertoires in COVID-19 (dated by TCRdb to 2019 to 2021). The receptor library was made with the immunoSEQ multiplex PCR assay. As stored in TCRdb, this immuneACCESS dataset retains in-frame rearrangements with V and J assigned. A fraction of the clones does not appear; measured against another copy, unresolved V genes explain less than half of the discrepancy, and the remainder lacks a known reason. For this sample the table gives under 300,000 clones, of which around nine tenths were detected only once. The ten largest clonotypes hold roughly 2% of the sample. The source material was PBMCs or T cells enriched from blood (not recorded which). All receptors derive from a woman in her sixties in a cohort exposed to, infected with or recovered from COVID-19 (not recorded which).

This chain uses TRBV28 with TRBJ2-2; D unresolved. The CDR3 extends over 13 amino acids. Germline CDR1 and CDR2: MDHEN and SYDVKM. V was shortened by 6 bases and J by 2 bases, with 7 bases between the two germline ends. CDR3 sequence (DNA): TGTGCCAGCAGGGCACCAAACACCGGGGAGCTGTTTTTT. Its translation: CASRAPNTGELFF.

The gene calls are TRBV5-1 and TRBJ2-5; 11 nucleotides align to TRBD2. The J segment lost 2 bases and the V segment lost 4 bases, leaving 4 bases of the junction unmatched. CDR1 and CDR2 (germline): SGHRS, YFSETQ. The CDR3 covers 15 residues. CDR3: CASSGGLADQETQYF. CDR3 in DNA: TGCGCCAGCAGCGGGGGACTAGCGGATCAAGAGACCCAGTACTTC. Supplemented by reference TRBV5-1 and TRBJ2-5, the full variable domain reads KAGVTQTPRYLIKTRGQQVTLSCSPISGHRSVSWYQQTPGQGLQFLFEYFSETQRNKGNFPGRFSGRQFSNSRSEMNVSTLELGDSALYLCASSGGLADQETQYFGPGTRLLVL.

This chain uses TRBV2 with TRBJ2-2; 7 bases map to TRBD1. Per germline, CDR1 SNHLY and CDR2 FYNNEI. V trimming: 6 bases; J trimming: 0 bases; junction bases outside the gene matches: 1. The CDR3 sequence is 14 residues long. The CDR3 here is CASRQGTNTGELFF. The CDR3 DNA sequence: TGTGCCAGCAGACAGGGGACGAACACCGGGGAGCTGTTTTTT.

V gene TRBV9 combines with J gene TRBJ2-2, with 7 bases fitting TRBD2. In germline, CDR1 is SGDLS, CDR2 YYNGEE. After removal of 4 bases from V and 5 bases from J, the junction contained 8 bases not matched to a gene. The CDR3 runs 15 residues. The CDR3 nucleotides read TGTGCCAGCAGCTTCCGGACTAGTCGAACCGGGGAGCTGTTTTTT. Protein product: CASSFRTSRTGELFF.

The CDR3 DNA reads as TGCAGTGCGTGGACAGGGTTAGGCTACACCTTC. It translates to CSAWTGLGYTF. The chain employs TRBV20-1 and TRBJ1-2; 8 positions agree with TRBD1. Germline V gives CDR1 DFQATT, CDR2 SNEGSKA (reference sequence). The CDR3 consists of 11 residues. The V gene end was trimmed by 6 bases and the J gene end by 8 bases; junction bases not matched to a gene: 5.

J is TRBJ1-5 and V is TRBV27; TRBD1 agrees at 11 bases. This CDR3 comprises 16 residues. Trimming took 1 base from V and 7 from J; bases not matched to a gene: 6. Germline V gene data show CDR1 as MNHEY and CDR2 as SMNVEV (reference sequence). The CDR3 DNA is TGTGCCAGCAGTTTATGGGGGACAGGGGGTAACCAGCCCCAGCATTTT. As protein: CASSLWGTGGNQPQHF.

V is TRBV19 and J is TRBJ1-2, with D hard to call. Trimming took off 5 bases at V and 8 bases at J, with 12 bases between the two ends. There are 12 residues in the CDR3. Germline-derived CDR1 and CDR2 are LNHDA and SQIVND (reference sequence). This CDR3 is CASSGEAWGYTF. CDR3 DNA sequence: TGTGCCAGTAGTGGCGAAGCGTGGGGCTACACCTTC.

V is TRBV27 and J is TRBJ2-7; perhaps TRBD2 as D (5 bases). From germline, CDR1 is MNHEY and CDR2 SMNVEV (reference sequence). This CDR3 has 13 amino acids. The V end was cut by 6 bases, the J end by 1 base, with 10 bases between. CDR3 residues: CASRRAGSYEQYF. DNA of the CDR3: TGTGCCAGCAGGAGGGCCGGATCCTACGAGCAGTACTTC.

This chain uses TRBV28 with TRBJ1-2, with D possibly matching TRBD1 (5 bases). CDR3 length equals 15 residues. The V gene lost 10 bases and the J gene lost 7 bases, with 25 bases spanning the gap. The V gene's germline CDR1 is MDHEN and CDR2 SYDVKM. This chain's CDR3 is CATQRSGGSLGGYTF. CDR3 nucleotide sequence: TGTGCCACTCAACGCTCGGGGGGGAGTCTAGGTGGCTACACCTTC.

This chain uses TRBV6-5 with TRBJ1-5; TRBD1 matches at 8 bases. Germline values: CDR1 MNHEY, CDR2 SVGAGI. There are 13 residues in the CDR3. V lost 11 bases, J lost 6 bases, and 9 bases stayed unmatched. The CDR3: CAGRQGTGQPQHF. CDR3 nucleotides: TGTGCCGGACGACAGGGGACAGGTCAGCCCCAGCATTTT.

This chain joins TRBV2 and TRBJ1-5, with D possibly TRBD1 on 5 matching bases. The V end lost 6 bases, the J end lost 1 base, and 19 bases lay between the germline ends. There are 17 residues in the CDR3. Germline lookup yields CDR1 SNHLY and CDR2 FYNNEI. DNA for the CDR3: TGTGCCAGCAGCGTCCAGCCAGGTCGGGGGAGCAATCAGCCCCAGCATTTT. Translating it yields CASSVQPGRGSNQPQHF.